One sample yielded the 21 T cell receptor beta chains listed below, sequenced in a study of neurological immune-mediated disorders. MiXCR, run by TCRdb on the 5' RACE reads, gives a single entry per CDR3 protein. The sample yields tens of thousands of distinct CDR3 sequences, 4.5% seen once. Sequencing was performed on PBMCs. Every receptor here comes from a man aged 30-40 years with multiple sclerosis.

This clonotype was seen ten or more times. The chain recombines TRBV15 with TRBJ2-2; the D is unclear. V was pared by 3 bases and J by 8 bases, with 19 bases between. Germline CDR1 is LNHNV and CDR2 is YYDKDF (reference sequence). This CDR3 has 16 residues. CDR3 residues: CATSSPRGPLLGELFF. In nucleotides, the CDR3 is TGTGCCACCAGCAGTCCTCGAGGTCCCCTTCTTGGGGAGCTGTTTTTT.

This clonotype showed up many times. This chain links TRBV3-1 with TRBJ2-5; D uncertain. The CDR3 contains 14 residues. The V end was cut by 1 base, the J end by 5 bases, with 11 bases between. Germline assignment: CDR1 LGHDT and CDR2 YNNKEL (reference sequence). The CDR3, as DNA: TGTGCCAGCAGCCAAGGCAGTTTGGACGAGACCCAGTACTTC. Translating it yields CASSQGSLDETQYF.

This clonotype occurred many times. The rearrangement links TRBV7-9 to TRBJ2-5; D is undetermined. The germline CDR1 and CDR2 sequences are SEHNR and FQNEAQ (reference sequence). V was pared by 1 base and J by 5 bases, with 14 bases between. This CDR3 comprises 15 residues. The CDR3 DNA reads TGTGCCAGCAGCTTAGAGATAAGTTTCTCGGAGACCCAGTACTTC. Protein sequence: CASSLEISFSETQYF.

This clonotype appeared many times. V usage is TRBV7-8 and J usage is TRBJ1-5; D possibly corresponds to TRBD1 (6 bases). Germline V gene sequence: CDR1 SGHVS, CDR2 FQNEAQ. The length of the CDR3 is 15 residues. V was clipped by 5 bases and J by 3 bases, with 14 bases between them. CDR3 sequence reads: CASSLGTTINQPQHF. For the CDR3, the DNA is TGTGCCAGCAGCCTTGGGACAACAATCAATCAGCCCCAGCATTTT.

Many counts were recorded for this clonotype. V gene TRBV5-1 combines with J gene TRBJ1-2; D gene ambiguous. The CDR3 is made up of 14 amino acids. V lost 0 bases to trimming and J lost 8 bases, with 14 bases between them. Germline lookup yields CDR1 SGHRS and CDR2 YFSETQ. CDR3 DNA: TGCGCCAGCAGCTTGGCGGTCCAAGGAGGAGGCTACACCTTC. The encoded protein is CASSLAVQGGGYTF.

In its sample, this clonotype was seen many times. CDR3 region: CAISDLGVNTEAFF. CDR3 DNA sequence: TGTGCCATCAGCGATCTGGGGGTGAACACTGAAGCTTTCTTT. This rearrangement joins TRBV10-3 to TRBJ1-1; D possibly corresponds to TRBD1 (5 bases). The germline V gene encodes CDR1 ENHRY and CDR2 SYGVKD. The CDR3 extends over 14 amino acids. Trimming cost V 6 bases and J 0 bases, with 11 bases left between them.

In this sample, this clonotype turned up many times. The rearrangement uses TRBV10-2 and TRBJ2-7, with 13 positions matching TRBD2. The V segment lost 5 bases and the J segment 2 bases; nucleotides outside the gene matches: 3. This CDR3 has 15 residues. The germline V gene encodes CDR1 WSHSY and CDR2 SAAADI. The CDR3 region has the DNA TGCGCCAGCAGTCTAGGGACTAGCGGGGCCTACGAGCAGTACGTC. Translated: CASSLGTSGAYEQYV.

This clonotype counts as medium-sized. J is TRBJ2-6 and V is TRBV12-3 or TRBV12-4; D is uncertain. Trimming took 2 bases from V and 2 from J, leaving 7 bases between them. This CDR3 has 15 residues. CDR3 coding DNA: TGTGCCAGCAGTTTAAATCCTCCTGGGGCCAACGTCCTGACTTTC. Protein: CASSLNPPGANVLTF.

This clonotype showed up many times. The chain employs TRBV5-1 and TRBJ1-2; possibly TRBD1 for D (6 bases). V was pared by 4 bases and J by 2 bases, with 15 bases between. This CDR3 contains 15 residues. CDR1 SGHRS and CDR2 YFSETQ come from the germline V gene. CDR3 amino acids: CASSPSRGGNYGYTF. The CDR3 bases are TGCGCCAGCAGCCCCTCCCGGGGGGGCAACTATGGCTACACCTTC.

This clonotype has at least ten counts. CDR3 amino acids: CSAREGVAPETQYF. The CDR3 DNA follows: TGCAGTGCTAGAGAGGGGGTGGCTCCCGAGACCCAGTACTTC. J is TRBJ2-5 and V is TRBV20-1, with D possibly being TRBD1 or TRBD2 (5 bases each). The CDR3 runs to 14 residues. The germline CDR1 and CDR2 sequences are DFQATT and SNEGSKA (reference sequence). Trimming took off 0 bases at V and 5 bases at J, with 13 bases between the two ends.

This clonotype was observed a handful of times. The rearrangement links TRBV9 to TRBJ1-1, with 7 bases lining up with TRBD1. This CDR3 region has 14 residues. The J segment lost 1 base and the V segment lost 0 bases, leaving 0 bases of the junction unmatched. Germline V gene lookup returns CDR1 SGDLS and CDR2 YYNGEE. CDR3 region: CASSVGDRNTEAFF. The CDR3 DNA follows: TGTGCCAGCAGCGTAGGGGACAGGAACACTGAAGCTTTCTTT.

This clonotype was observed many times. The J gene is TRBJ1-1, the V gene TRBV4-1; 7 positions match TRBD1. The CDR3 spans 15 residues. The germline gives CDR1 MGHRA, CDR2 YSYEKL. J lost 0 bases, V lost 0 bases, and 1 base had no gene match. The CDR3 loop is CASSQDTGVNTEAFF. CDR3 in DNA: TGCGCCAGCAGCCAAGATACAGGGGTGAACACTGAAGCTTTCTTT.

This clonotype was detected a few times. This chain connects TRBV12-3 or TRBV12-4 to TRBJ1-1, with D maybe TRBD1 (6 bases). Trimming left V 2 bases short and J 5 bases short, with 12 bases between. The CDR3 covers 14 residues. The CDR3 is CASSLIKGGTEAFF. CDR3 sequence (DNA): TGTGCCAGCAGTTTAATAAAGGGGGGGACTGAAGCTTTCTTT.

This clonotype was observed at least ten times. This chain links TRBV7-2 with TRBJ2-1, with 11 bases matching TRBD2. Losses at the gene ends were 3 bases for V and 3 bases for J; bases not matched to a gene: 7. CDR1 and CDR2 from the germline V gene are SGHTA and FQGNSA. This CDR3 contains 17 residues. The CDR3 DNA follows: TGTGCCAGCAGCTTCCCCGCTAGCGGGGGGAGCTACAATGAGCAGTTCTTC. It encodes CASSFPASGGSYNEQFF.

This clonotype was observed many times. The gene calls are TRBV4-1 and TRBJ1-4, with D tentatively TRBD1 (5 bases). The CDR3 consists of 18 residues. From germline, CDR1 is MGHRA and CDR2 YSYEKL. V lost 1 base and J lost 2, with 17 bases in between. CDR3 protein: CASSQGSGRLRTNEKLFF. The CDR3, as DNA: TGCGCCAGCAGCCAAGGGTCGGGACGCCTAAGGACTAATGAAAAACTGTTTTTT.

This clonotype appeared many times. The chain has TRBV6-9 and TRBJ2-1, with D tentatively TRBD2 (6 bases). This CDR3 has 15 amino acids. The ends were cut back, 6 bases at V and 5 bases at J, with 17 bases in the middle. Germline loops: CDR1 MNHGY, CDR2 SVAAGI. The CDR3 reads CASRDDGTGDNEQFF. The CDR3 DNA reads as TGTGCCAGCAGGGATGATGGGACTGGGGACAATGAGCAGTTCTTC.

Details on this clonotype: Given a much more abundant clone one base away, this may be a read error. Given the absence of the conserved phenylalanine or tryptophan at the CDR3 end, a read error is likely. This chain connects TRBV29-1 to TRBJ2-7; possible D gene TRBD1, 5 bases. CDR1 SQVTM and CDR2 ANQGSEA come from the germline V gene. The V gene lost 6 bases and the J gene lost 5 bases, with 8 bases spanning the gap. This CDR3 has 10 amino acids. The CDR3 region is CSVAGNEQYI. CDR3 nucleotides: TGCAGCGTAGCAGGGAACGAGCAGTACATC.

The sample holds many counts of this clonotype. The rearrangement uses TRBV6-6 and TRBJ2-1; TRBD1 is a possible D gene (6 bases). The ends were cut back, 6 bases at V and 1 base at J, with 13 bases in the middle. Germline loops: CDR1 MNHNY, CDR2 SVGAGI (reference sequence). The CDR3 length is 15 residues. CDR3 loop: CASSLQGLSYNEQFF. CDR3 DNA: TGTGCCAGCAGCCTACAGGGATTGTCCTACAATGAGCAGTTCTTC.

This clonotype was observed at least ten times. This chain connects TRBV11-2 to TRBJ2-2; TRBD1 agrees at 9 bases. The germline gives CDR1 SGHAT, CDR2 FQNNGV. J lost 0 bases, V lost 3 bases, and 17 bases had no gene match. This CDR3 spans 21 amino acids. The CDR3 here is CASSFLRGQGRRNANTGELFF. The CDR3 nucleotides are TGTGCCAGCAGCTTCCTAAGGGGACAGGGAAGACGAAACGCGAACACCGGGGAGCTGTTTTTT.

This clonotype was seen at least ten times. The CDR3 here is CASSDRWDGVSEQYF. The CDR3 bases are TGCGCCAGCAGCGACCGATGGGACGGTGTAAGCGAGCAGTACTTC. The chain has TRBV5-1 and TRBJ2-7, with D perhaps matching TRBD1 or TRBD2 (5 bases each). This CDR3 region has 15 residues. Per germline, CDR1 SGHRS and CDR2 YFSETQ. V was trimmed by 4 bases and J by 6 bases, leaving 20 bases between them.

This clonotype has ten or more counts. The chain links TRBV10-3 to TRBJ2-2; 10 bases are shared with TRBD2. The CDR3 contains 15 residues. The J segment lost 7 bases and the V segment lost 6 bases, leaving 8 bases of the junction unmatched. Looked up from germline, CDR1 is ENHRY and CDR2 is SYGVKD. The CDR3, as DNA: TGTGCCATCAGATTTAGCGGGGGGTCCGGCGGGGAGCTGTTTTTT. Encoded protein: CAIRFSGGSGGELFF.